Listed below are T cell receptor beta chains from one sample, sequenced in a study of shared clonotypes between healthy human individuals. Clones were read by immunoSEQ multiplex PCR, and TCRdb kept only the in-frame ones, dropping some. The repertoire consists of more than 2 million clones, with approximately 94% occurring once and the leading ten covering around 1.1%. Sequencing was performed on naive CD8+ T cells sorted from blood. The receptors were sampled from a young man in good health. The CDR3 runs from the conserved cysteine through the conserved F or W. A D gene is named only where the DNA matches it firmly. Not all rows give a size; the values are once, few, many and, for expanded clones, a class.

v_call	clone_size	d_call	cdr3_length	j_call	cdr3_aa	cdr3_nt
TRBV5-4	-	-	13	TRBJ2-2	CASSPGTSGELFF	TGTGCCAGCAGCCCCGGGACATCCGGGGAGCTGTTTTTT
TRBV9	-	-	15	TRBJ2-1	CASSVDPGSNNEQFF	TGTGCCAGCAGCGTAGATCCTGGTTCCAACAATGAGCAGTTCTTC
TRBV4-3	once	-	15	TRBJ1-1	CASSSKGVMNTEAFF	TGCGCCAGCAGTTCCAAGGGGGTTATGAACACTGAAGCTTTCTTT
TRBV5-1	-	TRBD2	16	TRBJ2-5	CASSLGTSIFQETQYF	TGCGCCAGCAGCTTAGGGACTAGCATATTTCAAGAGACCCAGTACTTC
TRBV21-1	-	-	18	TRBJ2-7	CASSKMQGLAGEDHEQYF	TGTGCCAGCAGCAAAATGCAGGGACTAGCGGGAGAGGACCACGAGCAGTACTTC
TRBV7-9	-	-	14	TRBJ2-7	CASSLTTGEYEQYF	TGTGCCAGCAGCCTCACAACCGGGGAGTACGAGCAGTACTTC
TRBV5-5	-	-	15	TRBJ2-2	CASRLPGQDTGELFF	TGTGCCAGCAGATTACCGGGACAAGACACCGGGGAGCTGTTTTTT
TRBV5-1	-	-	13	TRBJ2-4	CASSPDSLNIQYF	TGCGCCAGCAGCCCAGACAGCTTAAACATTCAGTACTTC
TRBV19	-	-	13	TRBJ2-1	CASTYSPSGEQFF	TGTGCCAGTACCTATTCTCCAAGTGGGGAGCAGTTCTTC
TRBV27	-	-	17	TRBJ1-3	CASSLSWNSLSGNTIYF	TGTGCCAGCAGTTTATCGTGGAACTCCCTCTCTGGAAACACCATATATTTT
TRBV7-2	-	TRBD1	15	TRBJ1-2	CASSLNAGGRYGYTF	TGTGCCAGCAGCTTAAACGCAGGGGGCCGATATGGCTACACCTTC
TRBV6-5	-	-	13	TRBJ2-7	CASAQGGTYEQYF	TGTGCCAGCGCACAGGGGGGGACCTACGAGCAGTACTTC
TRBV14	-	-	15	TRBJ2-7	CASSQETHPSYEQYF	TGTGCCAGCAGCCAAGAGACACACCCTTCCTACGAGCAGTACTTC
TRBV2	-	-	13	TRBJ2-2	CASSERGSGELFF	TGTGCCAGCAGTGAAAGGGGTTCTGGGGAGCTGTTTTTT